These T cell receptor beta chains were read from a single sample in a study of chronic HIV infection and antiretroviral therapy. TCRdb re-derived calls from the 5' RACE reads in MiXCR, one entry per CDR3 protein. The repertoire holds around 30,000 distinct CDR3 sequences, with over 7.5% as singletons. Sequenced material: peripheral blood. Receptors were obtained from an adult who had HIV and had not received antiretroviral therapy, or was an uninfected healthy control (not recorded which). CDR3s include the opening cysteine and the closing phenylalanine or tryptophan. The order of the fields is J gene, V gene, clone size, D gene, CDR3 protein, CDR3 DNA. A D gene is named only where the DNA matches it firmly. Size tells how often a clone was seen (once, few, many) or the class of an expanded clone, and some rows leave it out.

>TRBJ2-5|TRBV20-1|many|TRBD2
CSATSGSVPETQYF
TGCAGTGCCACAAGCGGGAGTGTACCAGAGACCCAGTACTTC
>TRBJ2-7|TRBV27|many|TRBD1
CASSSPRGIAPYEQYF
TGTGCCAGCAGTTCCCCCAGGGGGATCGCCCCCTACGAGCAGTACTTC
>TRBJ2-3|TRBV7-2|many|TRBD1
CASSFRDSRTDTQYF
TGTGCCAGCAGCTTCCGGGACAGCCGCACAGATACGCAGTATTTT
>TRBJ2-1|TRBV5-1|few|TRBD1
CASSLVQGSYNEQFF
TGCGCCAGCAGCTTGGTACAGGGGTCCTACAATGAGCAGTTCTTC
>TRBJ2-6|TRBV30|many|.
CAWSEVTGANVLTF
TGTGCCTGGAGTGAAGTTACTGGGGCCAACGTCCTGACTTTC
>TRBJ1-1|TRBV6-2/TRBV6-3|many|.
CASSYGGRSTEAFF
TGTGCCAGCAGTTATGGGGGAAGGAGCACTGAAGCTTTCTTT
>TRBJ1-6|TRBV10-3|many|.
CATLGGLYNSPLHF
TGTGCCACCCTAGGTGGCCTTTATAATTCACCCCTCCACTTT
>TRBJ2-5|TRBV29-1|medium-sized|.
CSVNEPRSYETQYF
TGCAGCGTCAATGAACCGAGGTCCTACGAGACCCAGTACTTC
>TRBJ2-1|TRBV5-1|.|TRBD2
CASSRTSGGFSYNEQFF
TGCGCCAGCAGCAGGACTAGCGGGGGCTTCTCCTACAATGAGCAGTTCTTC
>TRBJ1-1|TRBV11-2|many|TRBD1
CASSREDRGRARAFF
TGTGCCAGCAGCCGAGAAGACAGGGGTCGGGCTAGAGCTTTCTTT
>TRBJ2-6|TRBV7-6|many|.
CASSLVTGPGANVLTF
TGTGCCAGCAGCTTAGTAACAGGGCCTGGGGCCAACGTCCTGACTTTC
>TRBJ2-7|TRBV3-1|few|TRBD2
CASSRGLAGGNEQYF
TGTGCCAGCAGTCGTGGACTAGCGGGGGGGAATGAGCAGTACTTC
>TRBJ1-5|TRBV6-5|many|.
CASSSNSNQPQHF
TGTGCCAGCAGTTCCAACTCAAATCAGCCCCAGCATTTT
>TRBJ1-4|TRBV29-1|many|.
CSVEIRPNEKLFF
TGCAGCGTTGAGATCAGGCCCAATGAAAAACTGTTTTTT
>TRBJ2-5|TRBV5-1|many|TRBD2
CASSLAGGIEETQYF
TGCGCCAGCAGCTTGGCGGGGGGGATTGAAGAGACCCAGTACTTC
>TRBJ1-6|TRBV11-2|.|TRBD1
CASSSGGGPSSPLHF
TGTGCCAGCAGCTCTGGAGGGGGCCCTAGTTCACCCCTCCACTTT
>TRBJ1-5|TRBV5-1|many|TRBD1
CASSLTGMSNQPQHF
TGCGCCAGCAGCCTGACAGGGATGAGCAATCAGCCCCAGCATTTT
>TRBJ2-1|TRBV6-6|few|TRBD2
CASMPSGGGEQFF
TGTGCCAGCATGCCTAGCGGGGGGGGTGAGCAGTTCTTC
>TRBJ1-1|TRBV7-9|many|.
CASSLTGGAEAFF
TGTGCCAGCAGCTTAACCGGCGGGGCTGAAGCTTTCTTT
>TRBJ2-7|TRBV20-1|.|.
CSARMDRGVYEQYF
TGCAGTGCTAGAATGGACCGTGGCGTCTACGAGCAGTACTTC
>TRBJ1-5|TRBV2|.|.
CASSECGWCNQPQHF
TGTGCCAGCAGTGAGTGTGGGTGGTGCAATCAGCCCCAGCATTTT
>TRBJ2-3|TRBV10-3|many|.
CAISESSGGGQDTQYF
TGTGCCATCAGTGAGTCATCCGGGGGCGGGCAAGATACGCAGTATTTT
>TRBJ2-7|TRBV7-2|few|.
CASSLGREQYF
TGTGCCAGCAGCTTAGGGCGCGAGCAGTACTTC
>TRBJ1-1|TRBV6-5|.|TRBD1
CASSQGAGTEAFF
TGTGCCAGCAGTCAGGGGGCTGGCACTGAAGCTTTCTTT
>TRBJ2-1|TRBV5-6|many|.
CASSFADLYNEQFF
TGTGCCAGCAGCTTTGCGGACCTCTACAATGAGCAGTTCTTC
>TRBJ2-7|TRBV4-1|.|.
CASSQDPRAGEQYF
TGCGCCAGCAGCCAAGATCCCAGGGCGGGAGAGCAGTACTTC
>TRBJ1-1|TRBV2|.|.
CASGGRAPEAFF
TGTGCCAGCGGAGGACGCGCGCCTGAAGCTTTCTTT
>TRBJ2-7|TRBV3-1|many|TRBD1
CASSPSDRGSEQYF
TGTGCCAGCAGCCCCTCCGACAGGGGTTCGGAGCAGTACTTC
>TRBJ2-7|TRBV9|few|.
CASSPQGQGSYEQYF
TGTGCCAGCAGCCCCCAGGGCCAGGGGTCCTACGAGCAGTACTTC
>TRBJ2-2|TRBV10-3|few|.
CAIRVPSEGSTGELFF
TGTGCCATCAGAGTACCTAGCGAAGGGTCCACCGGGGAGCTGTTTTTT
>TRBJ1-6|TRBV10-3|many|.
CAISPRDDSPLHF
TGTGCCATCAGCCCACGCGATGATTCACCCCTCCACTTT
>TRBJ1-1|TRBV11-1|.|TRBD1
CASSFSPTGANTEAFF
TGTGCCAGCAGCTTTTCCCCGACAGGGGCGAACACTGAAGCTTTCTTT
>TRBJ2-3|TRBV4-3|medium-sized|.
CASSQVGGLGDTQYF
TGCGCCAGCAGCCAAGTTGGGGGGCTGGGGGATACGCAGTATTTT
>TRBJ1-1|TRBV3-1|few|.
CASSPRLGNTEAFF
TGTGCCAGCAGCCCGAGGTTGGGGAACACTGAAGCTTTCTTT
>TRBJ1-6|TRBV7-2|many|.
CASSLKGAVAISF
TGTGCCAGCAGCTTAAAAGGGGCCGTTGCGATATCTTTT
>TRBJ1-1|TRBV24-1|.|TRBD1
CATSDSGTGEGGTEAFF
TGTGCCACCAGTGATTCCGGGACAGGGGAAGGTGGCACTGAAGCTTTCTTT
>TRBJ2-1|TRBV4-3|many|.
CASSQDTSPNEQFF
TGCGCCAGCAGCCAAGATACCAGCCCCAATGAGCAGTTCTTC
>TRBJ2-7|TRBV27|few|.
CASSSSQGGRSYEQYF
TGTGCCAGCAGTTCTAGTCAGGGAGGCCGCTCCTACGAGCAGTACTTC
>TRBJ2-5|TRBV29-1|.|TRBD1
CSVAKTGSRETQYF
TGCAGCGTCGCTAAGACAGGGTCCCGTGAGACCCAGTACTTC
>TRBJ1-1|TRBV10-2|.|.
CASSEVRGTEAFF
TGCGCCAGCAGTGAGGTCAGAGGCACTGAAGCTTTCTTT
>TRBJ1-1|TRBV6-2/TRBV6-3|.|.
CASSYSQARTEAFF
TGTGCCAGCAGTTACAGCCAGGCGCGCACTGAAGCTTTCTTT
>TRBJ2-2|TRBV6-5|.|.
CASSFSGLGGPGELFF
TGTGCCAGCAGTTTTTCAGGGTTGGGGGGACCCGGGGAGCTGTTTTTT
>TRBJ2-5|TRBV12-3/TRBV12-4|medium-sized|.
CASSFTRGQETQYF
TGTGCCAGCAGTTTCACCAGGGGCCAAGAGACCCAGTACTTC
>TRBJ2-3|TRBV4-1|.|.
CASSLHLSSTDTQYF
TGCGCCAGCAGCCTCCACTTGTCTAGCACAGATACGCAGTATTTT
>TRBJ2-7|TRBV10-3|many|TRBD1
CAIRGDRAYEQYF
TGTGCCATCAGGGGGGACAGAGCCTACGAGCAGTACTTC
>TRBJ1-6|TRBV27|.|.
CASSLSGSHNSPLHF
TGTGCCAGCAGTTTATCCGGGTCCCATAATTCACCCCTCCACTTT
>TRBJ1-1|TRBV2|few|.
CASRAGATLNTEAFF
TGTGCCAGCAGGGCAGGAGCAACTTTGAACACTGAAGCTTTCTTT
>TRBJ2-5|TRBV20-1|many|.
CSARTGGKETQYF
TGCAGTGCTAGAACAGGCGGAAAAGAGACCCAGTACTTC
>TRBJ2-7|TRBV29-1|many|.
CSVDGGDEQYF
TGCAGCGTTGACGGGGGAGACGAGCAGTACTTC
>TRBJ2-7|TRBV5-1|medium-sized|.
CASSGSVGYEQYF
TGCGCCAGCAGCGGCAGCGTAGGATACGAGCAGTACTTC
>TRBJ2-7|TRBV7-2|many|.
CASSLEQGLDEQYF
TGTGCCAGCAGCTTAGAACAGGGCTTGGACGAGCAGTACTTC